The T cell receptor beta chain under discussion was sequenced for a study of T cells after yellow fever vaccination. This clonotype has more than one count but fewer than ten. Synthesis of TCR cDNA relied on 5'RACE template switching, which attached a universal primer site and UMIs. In TCRdb, the 5' RACE reads were re-called with MiXCR into one record per CDR3 protein. The sample records about 350,000 distinct CDR3 sequences, roughly 4.3% being singletons. Trimming left V 0 bases short and J 7 bases short, with 10 bases between. CDR1 and CDR2 from the germline V gene are MNHEY and SVGAGI. CDR3 size: 14 residues.

V is TRBV6-5 and J is TRBJ2-1, with D perhaps matching TRBD2 (6 bases). Sample: PBMCs, taken 5 days after the yellow fever booster vaccination. This TCR derives from a man younger than 30 who received the YFV17D yellow fever vaccine. This CDR3 reads CASSYSEGSNEQFF. In DNA, the CDR3 is TGTGCCAGCAGTTACTCGGAGGGCTCGAATGAGCAGTTCTTC.